A single T cell receptor (beta chain) is shown here with its context. Its antigen is still unknown. The data derive from a study of identical twins. cDNA molecules carried unique molecular identifiers, and template switching added a universal primer site. TCRdb used MiXCR to reprocess the 5' RACE reads, holding one entry per CDR3 protein. This table holds 420,000 or so distinct CDR3 sequences, under 20% found once. Study-wide results and caveats: Cross-sectional statistical analysis was relied on for the conclusions, without the same donors being followed. Out-of-frame sharing of TCR alpha in monozygotic twins was underestimated by models.

Germline CDR1 and CDR2: MDHEN and SYDVKM. V was trimmed by 5 bases and J by 8 bases, leaving 18 bases between them. The CDR3 runs to 14 residues. The sequenced sample was naive T cells sorted from blood. The rearrangement uses TRBV28 and TRBJ1-2, with D uncertain. The receptor was derived from a man in his forties or fifties in good health. The CDR3 loop reads CASSPPSRGGGYTF. DNA for the CDR3: TGTGCCAGCAGTCCACCCAGTCGGGGAGGAGGCTACACCTTC.